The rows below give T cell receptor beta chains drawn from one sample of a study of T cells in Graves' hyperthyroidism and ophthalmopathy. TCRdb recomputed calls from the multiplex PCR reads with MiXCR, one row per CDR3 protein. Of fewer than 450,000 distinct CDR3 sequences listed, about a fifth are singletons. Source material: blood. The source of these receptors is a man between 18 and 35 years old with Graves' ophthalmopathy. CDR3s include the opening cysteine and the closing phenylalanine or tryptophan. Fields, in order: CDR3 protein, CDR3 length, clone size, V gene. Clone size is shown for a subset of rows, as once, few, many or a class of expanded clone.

CSASNRAGDLAEAFF	15	many	TRBV20-1
CASSLNTGVGWETQYF	16	.	TRBV5-5
CASSPRWGLGETQYF	15	few	TRBV28
CASSLVAVRDTQYF	14	many	TRBV7-9
CASSPGTNEQYF	12	many	TRBV7-2
CASSYSTTGDYPEAFF	16	few	TRBV6-2/TRBV6-3
CASSQEGTGGYTF	13	many	TRBV3-1
CASSLESSSYNEQFF	15	many	TRBV11-3
CSATGTVATNEKLFF	15	.	TRBV20-1
CASSQEGPPNTEAFF	15	few	TRBV4-1
CASNAAGGAQETQYF	15	many	TRBV6-1
CATSDGVSNQPQHF	14	few	TRBV24-1
CASSLGETSGGLDTQYF	17	few	TRBV7-9
CASSLGPRDYTF	12	many	TRBV7-3
CASSPHALERETQYF	15	.	TRBV7-9
CASSLTDTSIQETQYF	16	.	TRBV18
CATAQGTNEKLFF	13	.	TRBV11-2